The 19 T cell receptor beta chains listed next were all sequenced from one sample in a study of blood T cell repertoires in COVID-19. Assay: immunoSEQ multiplex PCR; the TCRdb copy retains only in-frame clones and omits some. Of approximately 220,000 clones in the sample, about four fifths were seen once. The sample consisted of PBMCs or T cells enriched from blood (not recorded which). The receptors derive from a woman aged 45 to 65 who had been exposed to COVID-19.

This chain connects TRBV30 to TRBJ1-2; TRBD1 might be the D (6 bases). V was clipped by 6 bases and J by 6 bases, with 14 bases between them. CDR3 length equals 12 residues. The germline CDR1 and CDR2 sequences are GTSNPN and SVGIG (reference sequence). The CDR3 DNA is TGTGCCTGCAAACAGGGTGGCAATGGCTACACCTTC. Protein sequence: CACKQGGNGYTF. Using reference TRBV30 and TRBJ1-2 for the parts outside the CDR3, the full variable domain is SQTIHQWPATLVQPVGSPLSLECTVEGTSNPNLYWYRQAAGRGLQLLFYSVGIGQISSEVPQNLSASRPQDRQFILSSKKLLLSDSGFYLCACKQGGNGYTFGSGTRLTVV.

The sample holds one count of this clone. The rearrangement joins TRBV4-2 to TRBJ2-1; 7 nucleotides align to TRBD2. J lost 3 bases, V lost 2 bases, and 4 bases had no gene match. Germline values: CDR1 LGHNA, CDR2 YNFKEQ. This CDR3 comprises 15 residues. The CDR3: CASSQLRGSYNEQFF. The DNA for the CDR3 is TGTGCCAGCAGCCAATTGCGGGGGAGCTACAATGAGCAGTTCTTC.

The chain has TRBV4-1 and TRBJ1-4; TRBD1 might be the D (6 bases). This CDR3 has 14 residues. Germline-derived CDR1 and CDR2 are MGHRA and YSYEKL. Trimming removed 6 bases from V and 2 bases from J, with 10 bases in between. The CDR3 DNA is TGCGCCAGCAGGCTCAGGGGTACTAATGAAAAACTGTTTTTT. It is translated as CASRLRGTNEKLFF.

DNA of the CDR3: TGTGCCAGCAGCTCCCCAACCGGGACAAATTCACCCCTCCACTTT. Its protein product is CASSSPTGTNSPLHF. The chain couples TRBV28 to TRBJ1-6, with D possibly TRBD1 on 6 matching bases. Germline values: CDR1 MDHEN, CDR2 SYDVKM. Trimming removed 6 bases from V and 7 bases from J, with 16 bases in between. There are 15 residues in the CDR3.

This clone was picked up one time. This chain connects TRBV5-5 to TRBJ1-1; D gene uncertain. This CDR3 comprises 14 residues. The V end lost 0 bases, the J end lost 1 base, and 7 bases lay between the germline ends. The germline V gene encodes CDR1 SGHKS and CDR2 YYEKEE (reference sequence). As DNA, the CDR3 is TGTGCCAGCAGCTTGGGCCCGGGGAACACTGAAGCTTTCTTT. It codes for CASSLGPGNTEAFF.

The chain has TRBV19 and TRBJ2-5, with 10 bases aligning to TRBD2. This CDR3 region has 14 residues. CDR1 and CDR2 from the germline V gene are LNHDA and SQIVND (reference sequence). V lost 8 bases to trimming and J lost 4 bases; unmatched junction nucleotides: 7. The CDR3 spells CASGPGTSVETQYF. The CDR3 DNA is TGTGCCAGTGGTCCCGGGACTAGCGTAGAGACCCAGTACTTC. Supplemented by reference TRBV19 and TRBJ2-5, the full variable domain reads DGGITQSPKYLFRKEGQNVTLSCEQNLNHDAMYWYRQDPGQGLRLIYYSQIVNDFQKGDIAEGYSVSREKKESFPLTVTSAQKNPTAFYLCASGPGTSVETQYFGPGTRLLVL.

The chain combines TRBV21-1 with TRBJ1-6; the table calls TRBD1, which could not be checked here. TRBV21-1 is annotated as a pseudogene. This CDR3 contains 14 residues. The CDR3 coding sequence is TGTGCCAGCAGCTCCCCCTTTAAAGGGGTACCCCTCCACTTT. This codes for CASSSPFKGVPLHF.

The chain is built from TRBV28 and TRBJ1-3, with TRBD1 as a possible D gene (5 bases). In germline, CDR1 is MDHEN, CDR2 SYDVKM. The germline V and J ends were trimmed by 4 bases and 3 bases, with 16 bases remaining between them. The CDR3 has 16 residues. The CDR3 protein is CASSSLFQGSGNTIYF. In DNA, the CDR3 is TGTGCCAGCAGTTCCCTATTCCAGGGAAGTGGAAACACCATATATTTT.

This sequence joins TRBV3-1 (or the pseudogene TRBV3-2) and TRBJ2-1; D gene ambiguous. The germline V and J ends were trimmed by 3 bases and 10 bases, with 7 bases remaining between them. CDR3 length equals 11 residues. CDR1 LGHDT and CDR2 YNNKEL come from the germline V gene (reference sequence). The CDR3 spells CASSHSSEQFF. The DNA of the CDR3 is TGTGCCAGCAGCCATAGCTCAGAGCAGTTCTTC.

This clone has just a few counts. The gene calls are TRBV5-1 and TRBJ2-7; 9 positions agree with TRBD1. Trimming removed 4 bases from V and 3 bases from J; junction bases left unmatched: 8. The germline V gene encodes CDR1 SGHRS and CDR2 YFSETQ. The CDR3 is 15 residues long. This CDR3 is CASSQDRGPFYEQYF. The CDR3 coding sequence is TGCGCCAGCAGCCAGGACAGGGGACCTTTCTACGAGCAGTACTTC.

The gene calls are TRBV2 and TRBJ2-3; D not certain. Trimming took off 9 bases at V and 3 bases at J, with 13 bases between the two ends. The CDR3 totals 13 residues. Per the germline V gene, CDR1 is SNHLY and CDR2 is FYNNEI. The CDR3: CARDLAGTDTQYF. The CDR3 bases are TGTGCCAGAGATTTAGCCGGTACAGATACGCAGTATTTT. The variable domain in full, with the rest retrieved from reference TRBV2 and TRBJ2-3, is EPEVTQTPSHQVTQMGQEVILRCVPISNHLYFYWYRQILGQKVEFLVSFYNNEISEKSEIFDDQFSVERPDGSNFTLKIRSTKLEDSAMYFCARDLAGTDTQYFGPGTRLTVL.

This clone has only one observation. The V and J genes are TRBV4-2 and TRBJ2-1; 10 bases are shared with TRBD2. Germline CDR1 and CDR2: LGHNA and YNFKEQ. V lost 2 bases and J lost 3; bases outside the gene matches: 4. The CDR3 runs 16 residues. The CDR3: CASSQSGGAGYNEQFF. The CDR3 nucleotides read TGTGCCAGCAGCCAAAGCGGGGGGGCCGGCTACAATGAGCAGTTCTTC.

V is TRBV5-1 and J is TRBJ2-7, with a weak D call TRBD2 (5 bases). Trimming took off 0 bases at V and 3 bases at J, with 10 bases between the two ends. CDR3 length: 14 residues. Germline V gives CDR1 SGHRS, CDR2 YFSETQ. In DNA form, the CDR3 reads TGCGCCAGCAGCTTGGCCTCGGGGTTCTACGAGCAGTACTTC. It codes for CASSLASGFYEQYF.

Only a few counts were recorded for this clone. The chain is built from TRBV12-2 and TRBJ1-1; TRBD1 is taken as the D call from the table, unchecked against the DNA. TRBV12-2 is marked as a pseudogene. This CDR3 has 14 amino acids. The CDR3 protein is CASRSFSQVAEAFF. The CDR3 DNA follows: TGTGCAAGTCGCTCCTTCTCCCAGGTTGCTGAAGCTTTCTTT.

The chain joins TRBV10-3 to TRBJ1-1; D possibly corresponds to TRBD1 (6 bases). Germline V gene data show CDR1 as ENHRY and CDR2 as SYGVKD. The CDR3 has 14 residues. Between the trimmed V and J ends, which lost 0 bases and 11 bases, there was a span of 16 bases. This CDR3 reads CAISESKGVPRAFF. The CDR3 nucleotides are TGTGCCATCAGTGAGTCTAAGGGGGTACCTAGGGCTTTCTTT.

The chain is built from TRBV7-8 and TRBJ1-5; 7 nucleotides match TRBD1. The CDR3 spans 16 residues. The ends lost 8 bases at V and 5 bases at J; junction bases unmatched: 15. CDR1 is SGHVS, CDR2 FQNEAQ, per germline. CDR3 region: CASSTYRGATYQPQHF. For the CDR3, the DNA is TGTGCCAGCTCCACCTACAGGGGCGCCACTTATCAGCCCCAGCATTTT.

The chain recombines TRBV15 with TRBJ1-1; tentatively, D is TRBD1 (5 bases). V was shortened by 5 bases and J by 2 bases, with 15 bases between the two germline ends. The CDR3 length is 15 residues. The V gene's germline CDR1 is LNHNV and CDR2 YYDKDF (reference sequence). The CDR3 sequence: CATSPWDFENTEAFF. The CDR3 DNA sequence: TGTGCCACCAGCCCTTGGGACTTCGAAAACACTGAAGCTTTCTTT.

This clone was observed a handful of times. The chain joins TRBV12-3 or TRBV12-4 to TRBJ1-2, with 9 nucleotides matching TRBD1. The CDR3 totals 13 residues. V was clipped by 5 bases and J by 8 bases; unmatched bases: 6. The CDR3 DNA sequence: TGTGCCAGCAGTAACACAGGGGGCGGGGGCTACACCTTC. Protein: CASSNTGGGGYTF.

The rearrangement uses TRBV7-3 and TRBJ1-6, with D perhaps matching TRBD1 (5 bases). With 3 bases removed from V and 10 bases from J, the gap between germline ends came to 13 bases. This CDR3 has 14 residues. Germline V gene lookup returns CDR1 SGHTA and CDR2 FQGTGA. The CDR3 nucleotides are TGTGCCAGCAGCTTCCAGGGATCAGGCTCACCCCTCCACTTT. This translates into CASSFQGSGSPLHF. The full variable domain, its missing parts supplied by reference TRBV7-3 and TRBJ1-6, is GAGVSQTPSNKVTEKGKYVELRCDPISGHTALYWYRQSLGQGPEFLIYFQGTGAADDSGLPNDRFFAVRPEGSVSTLKIQRTERGDSAVYLCASSFQGSGSPLHFGNGTRLTVT.